This T cell receptor (beta chain) came from a study of shared clonotypes between healthy human individuals. Study context: The plates for each donor numbered three CD4 naive, three CD4 memory, two CD8 naive and one CD8 memory.

In the original workflow: Filtering of immunoSEQ junctional sequences could not match full-length read filtering. This table comes from immunoSEQ multiplex PCR, and its TCRdb copy is limited to in-frame clones, with some not included. V, J and clone size reflect that table, while D and trimming were determined from the DNA. The table has some 1.4 million clones, roughly 96% seen once. Trimming took 6 bases from V and 2 from J, leaving 17 bases between them. CDR3 length: 16 amino acids. CDR1 and CDR2 from the germline V gene are SGHDN and FVKESK. The clonotype originates from a man aged 25-45 years in good health. The sample comprised naive CD4+ T cells sorted from blood. Indicated subset: CD45RA+ positively selected. The chain links TRBV14 to TRBJ2-1; maybe TRBD2 (7 bases). This CDR3 is CASRRGGDHPYNEQFF. CDR3 nucleotides: TGTGCCAGCAGAAGGGGGGGGGACCATCCCTACAATGAGCAGTTCTTC.